These 24 T cell receptor beta chains were sequenced from one sample in a study of technical replicates of blood from a few donors. Using immunoSEQ multiplex PCR, the repertoire was profiled, and TCRdb retains in-frame clones only, with some absent. The sample comprises about 81,000 clones, approximately 94% of which are singletons, and around 0.39% rests with the top ten. Specimen: T cells isolated from PBMCs. Receptors were obtained from a human donor in good health.

This clone occurred once. The chain links TRBV6-1 to TRBJ2-7, with D tentatively TRBD2 (6 bases). The CDR3 sequence is 14 residues long. Germline assignment: CDR1 MNHNS and CDR2 SASEGT. Trimming stripped 7 bases from V and 3 bases from J, with 16 bases between. This chain's CDR3 is CASTAGREVYEQYF. The DNA of the CDR3 is TGTGCCAGCACCGCCGGCAGGGAGGTCTACGAGCAGTACTTC.

The V and J genes are TRBV6-5 and TRBJ1-2; TRBD1 matches at 8 bases. Trimming removed 5 bases from V and 8 bases from J; junction bases left unmatched: 7. Germline CDR1 MNHEY, CDR2 SVGAGI. This CDR3 comprises 13 residues. The CDR3 reads CASSRQGRKGYTF. The CDR3 DNA follows: TGTGCCAGCAGTCGACAGGGGAGGAAGGGCTACACCTTC.

The chain is built from TRBV9 and TRBJ2-3, with D possibly matching TRBD2 (6 bases). The CDR3 is 16 amino acids. V was pared by 3 bases and J by 0 bases, with 14 bases between. Germline V CDR1 and CDR2: SGDLS, YYNGEE. CDR3 region: CASSAGASDSTDTQYF. The CDR3 nucleotides are TGTGCCAGCAGCGCCGGGGCTAGCGATAGCACAGATACGCAGTATTTT.

The rearrangement links TRBV11-3 to TRBJ2-7; 9 bases agree with TRBD1. The trim removed 5 bases at V and 3 bases at J, leaving 8 bases unmatched. The CDR3 has 15 residues. Per the germline V gene, CDR1 is SGHNT and CDR2 is YENEEA. CDR3 loop: CASSHWDRESYEQYF. In nucleotides, the CDR3 is TGTGCCAGCAGCCACTGGGACAGGGAGAGCTACGAGCAGTACTTC.

CDR3: CASHRVGEQFF. The CDR3 bases are TGTGCCAGTCACAGGGTGGGTGAGCAGTTCTTC. The gene calls are TRBV2 and TRBJ2-1; the D gene is possibly TRBD1 (6 bases). Between the trimmed V and J ends, which lost 9 bases and 9 bases, there was a span of 12 bases. Germline V gene sequence: CDR1 SNHLY, CDR2 FYNNEI. The CDR3 contains 11 residues. Looking up the rest from reference TRBV2 and TRBJ2-1 gives the full variable domain: EPEVTQTPSHQVTQMGQEVILRCVPISNHLYFYWYRQILGQKVEFLVSFYNNEISEKSEIFDDQFSVERPDGSNFTLKIRSTKLEDSAMYFCASHRVGEQFFGPGTRLTVL.

This clone is a singleton in its sample. The chain joins TRBV11-2 to TRBJ2-3; tentatively, D is TRBD1 (6 bases). The CDR3 extends over 16 amino acids. V lost 5 bases, J lost 0 bases, and 15 bases lay in between. The germline V gene encodes CDR1 SGHAT and CDR2 FQNNGV. The CDR3 DNA is TGTGCCAGCAGCCTCGACAGGCTCACTAGCACAGATACGCAGTATTTT. This sequence encodes CASSLDRLTSTDTQYF.

The J gene is TRBJ2-5, the V gene TRBV18; 9 nucleotides agree with TRBD1. The CDR3 is 19 amino acids. Germline V CDR1 and CDR2: KGHSH, LQKENI. V dropped 1 base and J dropped 5; count of bases not matched to a gene: 17. The CDR3 protein is CASSPQRRARDREEETQYF. Written as DNA, the CDR3 is TGTGCCAGCTCACCACAAAGGCGGGCCCGGGACAGGGAGGAGGAGACCCAGTACTTC. Using reference TRBV18 and TRBJ2-5 for the parts outside the CDR3, the full variable domain is NAGVMQNPRHLVRRRGQEARLRCSPMKGHSHVYWYRQLPEEGLKFMVYLQKENIIDESGMPKERFSAEFPKEGPSILRIQQVVRGDSAAYFCASSPQRRARDREEETQYFGPGTRLLVL.

The chain recombines TRBV11-2 with TRBJ2-7; D gene unclear. Per the germline V gene, CDR1 is SGHAT and CDR2 is FQNNGV. The CDR3 contains 13 residues. V was cut by 1 base and J by 4 bases, with 8 bases left in between. The CDR3 region is CASSLVHAYEQYF. The CDR3 coding sequence is TGTGCCAGCAGCTTAGTACATGCTTACGAGCAGTACTTC.

This chain connects TRBV6-5 to TRBJ2-7, with TRBD1 matching 7 bases. V trimming: 4 bases; J trimming: 1 base; junction bases outside the gene matches: 4. CDR3 length: 14 amino acids. The germline V gene has CDR1 MNHEY and CDR2 SVGAGI. The CDR3 DNA is TGTGCCAGCAGTTCCCGACAGGGATCCTACGAGCAGTACTTC. This gives the protein CASSSRQGSYEQYF.

V usage is TRBV7-9 and J usage is TRBJ2-2; 8 nucleotides line up with TRBD2. CDR3 length equals 16 residues. With 8 bases clipped from V and 5 bases from J, the junction kept 13 bases outside the gene matches. Germline CDR1 reads SEHNR; CDR2 reads FQNEAQ (reference sequence). The chain's CDR3 is CASPLLPGGKTGELFF. CDR3 DNA sequence: TGTGCCAGCCCCTTATTGCCGGGAGGGAAGACCGGGGAGCTGTTTTTT.

This chain uses TRBV27 with TRBJ1-1, with 9 bases lining up with TRBD1. This CDR3 region has 14 residues. Looked up from germline, CDR1 is MNHEY and CDR2 is SMNVEV (reference sequence). Trimming cost V 5 bases and J 5 bases; bases outside gene matches: 6. The CDR3 DNA reads as TGTGCCAGCAGTCCCCGGACAGGGGTAACTGAAGCTTTCTTT. Translation gives CASSPRTGVTEAFF.

The V gene is TRBV6-6, the J gene TRBJ2-5; 7 bases map to TRBD2. CDR1 and CDR2 from the germline V gene are MNHNY and SVGAGI (reference sequence). The CDR3 is 13 residues long. Trimming at V came to 8 bases and at J to 5 bases, leaving 8 bases not matched to a gene. The CDR3 coding sequence is TGTGCCAGCGAGCGGGAAATAGGGGAGACCCAGTACTTC. Translated, it gives CASEREIGETQYF.

The V and J genes are TRBV7-2 and TRBJ1-5; 8 bases fit TRBD1. Looked up from germline, CDR1 is SGHTA and CDR2 is FQGNSA. This CDR3 region has 15 residues. The junction had 9 bases not matched to a gene; V was cut back by 6 bases and J by 5 bases. CDR3 nucleotide sequence: TGTGCCAGCAGTTCAAGGACAGGGTCGGATCAGCCCCAGCATTTT. Encoded protein: CASSSRTGSDQPQHF.

As DNA, the CDR3 is TGTGCCATACGGACTAGCGGGAGCACCTCCTACAATGAGCAGTTCTTC. Its translation: CAIRTSGSTSYNEQFF. V gene TRBV2 combines with J gene TRBJ2-1; 13 nucleotides match TRBD2. V was clipped by 10 bases and J by 0 bases; unmatched bases: 6. The CDR3 has 16 amino acids. CDR1 SNHLY and CDR2 FYNNEI come from the germline V gene.

V and J are TRBV5-6 and TRBJ1-4, with D hard to call. Trimming shortened V by 0 bases and J by 8 bases, and 11 bases separated the two germline ends. This CDR3 contains 14 residues. Germline CDR1 and CDR2: SGHDT and YYEEEE. CDR3 nucleotides: TGTGCCAGCAGCTTGGATGCGCCGTGGGAAAAACTGTTTTTT. It translates to CASSLDAPWEKLFF.

This chain links TRBV23-1 with TRBJ2-1, with 7 bases aligning to TRBD1. TRBV23-1 is filed as an ORF, its function uncertain. This CDR3 contains 17 residues. The J segment lost 5 bases and the V segment lost 2 bases, leaving 12 bases of the junction unmatched. CDR3 nucleotides: TGCGCCAGCAGTCAACCATTTAGACAGGGCATTGACAATGAGCAGTTCTTC. Translation: CASSQPFRQGIDNEQFF.

The chain is built from TRBV6-5 and TRBJ2-3; 9 bases align to TRBD1. V was clipped by 4 bases and J by 2 bases; unmatched bases: 4. Germline CDR1 is MNHEY and CDR2 is SVGAGI. The CDR3 totals 15 residues. CDR3 DNA sequence: TGTGCCAGCAGTTTCCGGGACAGGGTCACAGATACGCAGTATTTT. Amino acids: CASSFRDRVTDTQYF.

This chain links TRBV28 with TRBJ1-2, with D perhaps TRBD1 (5 bases). CDR3 length: 15 residues. Germline CDR1 reads MDHEN; CDR2 reads SYDVKM. V shed 4 bases and J shed 5 bases, with 17 bases lying between them. This CDR3 reads CASSSTGTDYYGYTF. The CDR3 coding sequence is TGTGCCAGCAGTTCAACCGGGACGGACTATTATGGCTACACCTTC.

The chain is built from TRBV11-3 and TRBJ2-3, with D possibly TRBD2 on 6 matching bases. This CDR3 has 16 residues. Germline CDR1 SGHNT, CDR2 YENEEA. V lost 4 bases and J lost 1, with 15 bases in between. CDR3 protein: CASSSLVSGRTDTQYF. The CDR3 DNA reads TGTGCCAGCAGCTCCCTAGTTAGCGGACGCACAGATACGCAGTATTTT.

V usage is TRBV7-8 and J usage is TRBJ1-5, with TRBD1 matching 7 bases. The CDR3 contains 13 residues. Looked up from germline, CDR1 is SGHVS and CDR2 is FQNEAQ. The J segment lost 6 bases and the V segment lost 4 bases, leaving 3 bases of the junction unmatched. The CDR3: CASSSGGGQPQHF. The CDR3 DNA reads TGTGCCAGCAGCTCAGGGGGTGGTCAGCCCCAGCATTTT. Using reference TRBV7-8 and TRBJ1-5 for the parts outside the CDR3, the full variable domain is GAGVSQSPRYKVAKRGQDVALRCDPISGHVSLFWYQQALGQGPEFLTYFQNEAQLDKSGLPSDRFFAERPEGSVSTLKIQRTQQEDSAVYLCASSSGGGQPQHFGDGTRLSIL.

V gene TRBV7-2 combines with J gene TRBJ2-7; TRBD2 agrees at 7 bases. After removal of 6 bases from V and 6 bases from J, the junction contained 14 bases not matched to a gene. The CDR3 is made up of 15 amino acids. Germline V lookup: CDR1 SGHTA, CDR2 FQGNSA. CDR3 nucleotides: TGTGCCAGCAGATCGCTAGCGGTGCCCCTACCCGAGCAGTACTTC. It specifies CASRSLAVPLPEQYF.

The genes are TRBV6-4 and TRBJ2-1; 7 nucleotides line up with TRBD2. Germline V gene data show CDR1 as MRHNA and CDR2 as SNTAGT. The CDR3 runs 14 residues. J was trimmed by 2 bases and V by 3 bases; bases with no gene match: 1. Here the CDR3 DNA reads TGTGCCAGCAGTGAAAGCGGGGCCTACAATGAGCAGTTCTTC. Its protein is CASSESGAYNEQFF.

The chain carries TRBV6-1 and TRBJ2-1, with D perhaps TRBD1 (6 bases). The CDR3 has 13 residues. V lost 7 bases to trimming and J lost 6 bases, with 13 bases between them. CDR1 and CDR2 from the germline V gene are MNHNS and SASEGT. As DNA, the CDR3 is TGTGCCAGCAACAGGGTCGGGGCCAATGAGCAGTTCTTC. Protein sequence: CASNRVGANEQFF.

The chain employs TRBV6-1 and TRBJ1-5; D possibly corresponds to TRBD1 (5 bases). The V end lost 1 base, the J end lost 4 bases, and 8 bases lay between the germline ends. CDR1 is MNHNS, CDR2 SASEGT, per germline. The CDR3 loop spans 14 amino acids. The CDR3 DNA reads as TGTGCCAGCAGTGAAGTTGGGGGGAATCAGCCCCAGCATTTT. This sequence encodes CASSEVGGNQPQHF.